The 20 T cell receptor beta chains listed next were all sequenced from one sample in a study of T cell responses to AZD1222 COVID-19 vaccine. The protocol was immunoSEQ multiplex PCR, while the TCRdb copy is restricted to in-frame clones and leaves out a portion. The sample has under 150,000 clones; 88% are singletons. Here the sequenced sample was peripheral blood, taken on day 0 of MenACWY control vaccination. The receptors were sampled from an adult in good health.

V gene TRBV14 combines with J gene TRBJ1-1; D remains unclear. There are 12 residues in the CDR3. Germline CDR1 is SGHDN and CDR2 is FVKESK. Trimming took 2 bases from V and 11 from J, leaving 12 bases between them. This CDR3 reads CASSQILRWAFF. Here the CDR3 DNA reads TGTGCCAGCAGCCAAATACTACGATGGGCTTTCTTT.

The chain has TRBV5-1 and TRBJ2-3, with 13 bases identical to TRBD2. Germline V gene sequence: CDR1 SGHRS, CDR2 YFSETQ. V lost 4 bases to trimming and J lost 4 bases; unmatched junction nucleotides: 6. This CDR3 region has 16 residues. The CDR3 bases are TGCGCCAGCAGCCCCCGACTAGCGGGAGGCCCAGATACGCAGTATTTT. Residues: CASSPRLAGGPDTQYF.

The genes are TRBV27 and TRBJ2-5, with D possibly being TRBD1 or TRBD2 (6 bases each). The germline CDR1 and CDR2 sequences are MNHEY and SMNVEV (reference sequence). The V end lost 5 bases, the J end lost 4 bases, and 8 bases lay between the germline ends. This CDR3 is built from 12 residues. In DNA, the CDR3 is TGTGCCAGCAGTGGAGGGGGAGAGACCCAGTACTTC. Amino acids: CASSGGGETQYF.

The sample holds one count of this clone. The chain recombines TRBV5-4 with TRBJ2-7; D gene unclear. Germline CDR1 is SGHNT and CDR2 is YYREEE (reference sequence). V lost 1 base to trimming and J lost 2 bases, with 4 bases between them. There are 12 residues in the CDR3. The CDR3 reads CASSLTPYEQYF. CDR3 sequence (DNA): TGTGCCAGCAGCTTGACCCCCTACGAGCAGTACTTC.

This chain connects TRBV5-1 to TRBJ1-2, with unresolved D. Germline CDR1 reads SGHRS; CDR2 reads YFSETQ. V was cut by 0 bases and J by 2 bases, with 8 bases left in between. The CDR3 extends over 14 amino acids. The CDR3 sequence is CASSLATGNYGYTF. CDR3 in DNA: TGCGCCAGCAGCTTGGCCACCGGGAACTATGGCTACACCTTC.

The rearrangement links TRBV6-6 to TRBJ2-4; 8 nucleotides align to TRBD1. Germline V gives CDR1 MNHNY, CDR2 SVGAGI (reference sequence). The CDR3 has 11 residues. Trimming cost V 2 bases and J 13 bases; bases outside gene matches: 1. The CDR3 DNA reads as TGTGCCAGCAGTTACGGACAGGGACAGTACTTC. It specifies CASSYGQGQYF.

V is TRBV6-4 and J is TRBJ2-3; D remains ambiguous. This CDR3 comprises 14 residues. The V end was cut by 3 bases, the J end by 2 bases, with 9 bases between. Germline CDR1 and CDR2: MRHNA and SNTAGT. The DNA of the CDR3 is TGTGCCAGCAGTGATGAGAGGATCACAGATACGCAGTATTTT. Residues: CASSDERITDTQYF.

The chain has TRBV5-1 and TRBJ2-5; D may be TRBD1 (5 bases). Trimming shortened V by 2 bases and J by 5 bases, and 13 bases separated the two germline ends. CDR1 and CDR2 (germline): SGHRS, YFSETQ. CDR3 size: 14 residues. CDR3 in amino acids: CASSFTRVTETQYF. In DNA form, the CDR3 reads TGCGCCAGCAGCTTCACCAGGGTGACGGAGACCCAGTACTTC.

The CDR3 DNA reads TGTGCCAGCAGCCGCTTGGTGGCAGGGGAGGGCGGGGAGCTGTTTTTT. It is translated as CASSRLVAGEGGELFF. V and J are TRBV4-2 and TRBJ2-2; a weak D match, TRBD2 (7 bases). V lost 4 bases, J lost 7 bases, and 19 bases lay in between. This CDR3 has 16 residues. Germline V gene lookup returns CDR1 LGHNA and CDR2 YNFKEQ.

V is TRBV20-1 and J is TRBJ2-1, with TRBD2 matching over 10 bases. V was pared by 3 bases and J by 8 bases, with 7 bases of the junction left unmatched. Germline V gives CDR1 DFQATT, CDR2 SNEGSKA (reference sequence). The CDR3 contains 14 residues. The CDR3 protein is CSASGASGSDEQFF. DNA of the CDR3: TGCAGTGCTAGTGGTGCTAGCGGGAGCGATGAGCAGTTCTTC.

V gene TRBV7-8 combines with J gene TRBJ2-7, with a tentative D call TRBD1 (6 bases). The V end was cut by 1 base, the J end by 3 bases, with 7 bases between. Germline V gene lookup returns CDR1 SGHVS and CDR2 FQNEAQ. The CDR3 is 13 amino acids. This CDR3 is CASSLVGGYEQYF. CDR3 in DNA: TGTGCCAGCAGCTTAGTAGGGGGCTACGAGCAGTACTTC.

The V call is TRBV11-2, the J call TRBJ1-5; 10 bases map to TRBD1. The CDR3 sequence is 15 residues long. With 3 bases clipped from V and 4 bases from J, the junction kept 3 bases outside the gene matches. The V gene's germline CDR1 is SGHAT and CDR2 FQNNGV. As DNA, the CDR3 is TGTGCCAGCAGCTTGGACAGGGGGAGTAATCAGCCCCAGCATTTT. Its protein is CASSLDRGSNQPQHF.

The chain joins TRBV5-6 to TRBJ2-1; D gene ambiguous. V lost 2 bases and J lost 0, with 3 bases in between. The CDR3 is 13 amino acids. The germline V gene has CDR1 SGHDT and CDR2 YYEEEE. This CDR3 is CASSLVSYNEQFF. The CDR3 region has the DNA TGTGCCAGCAGCTTAGTCTCCTACAATGAGCAGTTCTTC. Complete variable domain (other parts from reference TRBV5-6 and TRBJ2-1): DAGVTQSPTHLIKTRGQQVTLRCSPKSGHDTVSWYQQALGQGPQFIFQYYEEEERQRGNFPDRFSGHQFPNYSSELNVNALLLGDSALYLCASSLVSYNEQFFGPGTRLTVL.

The chain couples TRBV2 to TRBJ1-2; D might be TRBD1 (5 bases). Trimming removed 3 bases at V and 2 bases at J, with 7 bases between. This CDR3 contains 13 residues. The germline gives CDR1 SNHLY, CDR2 FYNNEI. The CDR3 DNA is TGTGCCAGCAGTGACAGGGAGAACTATGGCTACACCTTC. This codes for CASSDRENYGYTF.

This clone was counted once. The rearrangement joins TRBV11-2 to TRBJ1-1; D is possibly TRBD1 (6 bases). This CDR3 contains 15 residues. From germline, CDR1 is SGHAT and CDR2 FQNNGV. The V and J ends lost 1 base and 4 bases respectively, with 13 bases between them. The CDR3 DNA follows: TGTGCCAGCAGCTTAGTTACGGGGGCGGCCACTGAAGCTTTCTTT. Encoded protein: CASSLVTGAATEAFF.

The rearrangement links TRBV15 to TRBJ1-5; weak D call: TRBD1 (6 bases). Germline V gives CDR1 LNHNV, CDR2 YYDKDF (reference sequence). Trimming removed 0 bases from V and 6 bases from J, with 15 bases in between. The CDR3 runs 16 residues. The CDR3 protein is CATSRDKGGRGQPQHF. CDR3 DNA sequence: TGTGCCACCAGCAGAGATAAAGGGGGAAGGGGTCAGCCCCAGCATTTT.

The chain joins TRBV6-2 or TRBV6-3 to TRBJ2-7, with D possibly being TRBD1 (5 bases). Germline V lookup: CDR1 MNHEY, CDR2 SVGEGT. The CDR3 runs 16 residues. V lost 3 bases and J lost 2, with 17 bases in between. CDR3 sequence reads: CASSYPDRSKTYEQYF. CDR3 nucleotides: TGTGCCAGCAGTTATCCCGACAGATCTAAAACCTACGAGCAGTACTTC.

CDR3 bases: TGTGCCAGCAGTTCAATCCGGGACAGGGGCGCCTACGAGCAGTACTTC. It specifies CASSSIRDRGAYEQYF. The chain employs TRBV6-5 and TRBJ2-7; TRBD1 aligns across 10 bases. V trimming: 4 bases; J trimming: 2 bases; junction bases outside the gene matches: 8. The CDR3 sequence is 16 residues long. Germline-derived CDR1 and CDR2 are MNHEY and SVGAGI.

This chain joins TRBV5-1 and TRBJ1-2, with D tentatively TRBD1 (5 bases). Trimming left V 0 bases short and J 6 bases short, with 15 bases between. Germline V gives CDR1 SGHRS, CDR2 YFSETQ. This CDR3 contains 15 residues. The CDR3: CASSLAKGAGHGYTF. Written as DNA, the CDR3 is TGCGCCAGCAGCTTGGCCAAGGGCGCGGGACATGGCTACACCTTC.

The table lists this clone with a count of one. This chain connects TRBV14 to TRBJ2-7; 14 positions agree with TRBD2. Trimming removed 0 bases from V and 2 bases from J; junction bases left unmatched: 0. CDR3 length: 16 residues. Germline assignment: CDR1 SGHDN and CDR2 FVKESK. CDR3 amino acids: CASSQETSGRAYEQYF. The CDR3 coding sequence is TGTGCCAGCAGCCAAGAGACTAGCGGGAGGGCCTACGAGCAGTACTTC.